This T cell receptor beta chain derives from a study of cytomegalovirus exposure and HLA in healthy donors. On this clone itself: The antigen is not known. Other DNA sequences in this specimen translate into the identical CDR3.

Whole-study results and caveats: Data from an earlier analysis indicated that most TCR beta V segments were productive either about 87% or about 30% of the time. It was in a later analysis that TCR association rates were seen to vary by HLA locus, highest for DRB1 and lowest for HLA-C. Presence/absence analyses rested on an assumption that sequencing depth was roughly uniform across donors.

CDR1 is MNHEY and CDR2 is SMNVEV in the germline V gene (reference sequence). The CDR3 covers 11 residues. Trimming removed 4 bases at V and 5 bases at J, with 5 bases between. PCR was performed using 60 Vbeta and 13 Jbeta primers. Assay used: immunoSEQ multiplex PCR; TCRdb lists only in-frame clones, some missing. In the table there are 150,000 to 200,000 clones, around 80% of which are singletons. The sequencing input was PBMCs. The V gene is TRBV27, the J gene TRBJ1-2; D remains ambiguous. The clonotype was recovered from a male donor in good health and CMV-seropositive. CDR3 amino acids: CASSSGYGYTF. CDR3 nucleotides: TGTGCCAGCAGTTCAGGATATGGCTACACCTTC.